A single sample gave rise to the 14 T cell receptor beta chains below, sequenced in a study of blood T cell repertoires in COVID-19. Clones were sequenced by immunoSEQ multiplex PCR, and TCRdb holds only the in-frame ones, with some missing. The data show 250,000 to 350,000 clones, with just over 85% seen just once and approximately 3% held by the top ten. The sequencing input was peripheral blood. Receptors originate from a woman aged 25-40 years with active or convalescent COVID-19.

The chain couples TRBV7-9 to TRBJ1-1, with 8 bases aligning to TRBD1. The CDR3 consists of 18 residues. V lost 5 bases and J lost 0; bases outside the gene matches: 14. Germline lookup yields CDR1 SEHNR and CDR2 FQNEAQ (reference sequence). CDR3 bases: TGTGCCAGCAGCCCAGGGCCGGGGACAGGAATTATGAACACTGAAGCTTTCTTT. Amino acids: CASSPGPGTGIMNTEAFF.

V usage is TRBV6-5 and J usage is TRBJ1-4; D gene unclear. From germline, CDR1 is MNHEY and CDR2 SVGAGI. The CDR3 runs 10 residues. The V end lost 10 bases, the J end lost 8 bases, and 8 bases lay between the germline ends. The CDR3: CATAREKLFF. CDR3 nucleotides: TGTGCCACCGCGAGGGAAAAACTGTTTTTT.

The rearrangement joins TRBV4-1 to TRBJ2-1; D is perhaps TRBD2 (6 bases). Germline CDR1 reads MGHRA; CDR2 reads YSYEKL. Trimming removed 1 base from V and 8 bases from J, with 15 bases in between. This CDR3 has 15 residues. The CDR3 DNA reads TGCGCCAGCAGCCAAGCCCCAGGGTTAGCGGATGAGCAGTTCTTC. This encodes CASSQAPGLADEQFF.

The rearrangement uses TRBV19 and TRBJ2-5, with D possibly TRBD2 on 7 matching bases. Germline loops: CDR1 LNHDA, CDR2 SQIVND (reference sequence). The CDR3 runs to 14 residues. V was pared by 1 base and J by 5 bases, with 11 bases between. Here the CDR3 DNA reads TGTGCCAGTAGTATAGGACGGGGGGCGGAGACCCAGTACTTC. It codes for CASSIGRGAETQYF.

This clone was detected only a few times. The chain couples TRBV11-2 to TRBJ1-5; D ambiguous. The CDR3 extends over 13 amino acids. V gave up 6 bases and J gave up 0 bases, with 6 bases separating them. Germline loops: CDR1 SGHAT, CDR2 FQNNGV. The CDR3 spells CASSSNSNQPQHF. Written as DNA, the CDR3 is TGTGCCAGCAGTTCTAATAGCAATCAGCCCCAGCATTTT.

The chain uses TRBV29-1 and TRBJ2-2; the match to TRBD2 covers 11 bases. The germline CDR1 and CDR2 sequences are SQVTM and ANQGSEA. This CDR3 is built from 15 residues. V lost 6 bases, J lost 6 bases, and 9 bases stayed unmatched. The CDR3 spells CSVGIAGGRAGELFF. The DNA of the CDR3 is TGCAGCGTCGGAATAGCGGGGGGGCGCGCCGGGGAGCTGTTTTTT.

The chain employs TRBV27 and TRBJ2-3; 12 bases map to TRBD2. This CDR3 is built from 17 residues. V lost 4 bases and J lost 1; bases outside the gene matches: 6. Germline CDR1 MNHEY, CDR2 SMNVEV (reference sequence). CDR3 protein: CASSSPWTSGGTDTQYF. The CDR3 region has the DNA TGTGCCAGCAGTTCCCCCTGGACTAGCGGGGGCACAGATACGCAGTATTTT.

With respect to this clone: The same CDR3 can be traced to other DNA sequences in this sample. The rearrangement joins TRBV9 to TRBJ2-5; 7 nucleotides align to TRBD2. Germline values: CDR1 SGDLS, CDR2 YYNGEE. V dropped 0 bases and J dropped 1; count of bases not matched to a gene: 0. This CDR3 region has 14 residues. As DNA, the CDR3 is TGTGCCAGCAGCGTAGCGGGGGGCCAAGAGACCCAGTACTTC. This sequence encodes CASSVAGGQETQYF.

The chain recombines TRBV5-1 with TRBJ2-5; TRBD1 matches 10 bases. Germline V CDR1 and CDR2: SGHRS, YFSETQ. There are 16 residues in the CDR3. The V and J ends lost 4 bases and 7 bases, in that order; junction bases with no gene match: 13. CDR3: CASSQGQGPSFGTQYF. Here the CDR3 DNA reads TGCGCCAGCAGCCAGGGACAGGGGCCCTCTTTTGGGACCCAGTACTTC.

This clone was seen a single time. The rearrangement joins TRBV7-3 to TRBJ2-3; the D gene is possibly TRBD2 (5 bases). V was pared by 5 bases and J by 4 bases, with 13 bases between. The CDR3 is 14 residues long. Per germline, CDR1 SGHTA and CDR2 FQGTGA. The CDR3 bases are TGTGCCAGCAGCGTCGGACTGGAGGCAGATACGCAGTATTTT. Its translation: CASSVGLEADTQYF.

The gene calls are TRBV5-8 and TRBJ1-3, with no clear D. The germline V gene has CDR1 SGHTS and CDR2 YDEGEE. The V end lost 2 bases, the J end lost 0 bases, and 9 bases lay between the germline ends. There are 15 residues in the CDR3. CDR3 sequence (DNA): TGTGCCAGCAGCTTCGGGGTAGGCTCTGGAAACACCATATATTTT. It yields the protein CASSFGVGSGNTIYF.

V usage is TRBV6-5 and J usage is TRBJ1-5; possible D gene TRBD1, 5 bases. V lost 10 bases and J lost 5, with 9 bases in between. This CDR3 spans 11 amino acids. Germline-derived CDR1 and CDR2 are MNHEY and SVGAGI. In nucleotides, the CDR3 is TGTGCCACCGCGGGGCATCAGCCCCAGCATTTT. It is translated as CATAGHQPQHF.

The rearrangement uses TRBV6-2 or TRBV6-3 and TRBJ1-1; 11 bases are shared with TRBD1. The CDR3 has 15 residues. The V gene end was trimmed by 5 bases and the J gene end by 3 bases; junction bases not matched to a gene: 5. In germline, CDR1 is MNHEY, CDR2 SVGEGT. The CDR3 reads CASSQPGQGDTEAFF. The DNA for the CDR3 is TGTGCCAGCAGTCAACCGGGACAGGGGGACACTGAAGCTTTCTTT.

The chain carries TRBV19 and TRBJ2-5; 9 positions match TRBD1. After removal of 5 bases from V and 6 bases from J, the junction contained 7 bases not matched to a gene. Germline V gene sequence: CDR1 LNHDA, CDR2 SQIVND (reference sequence). The CDR3 consists of 14 residues. CDR3 protein: CASSLGTGSKTQYF. CDR3 bases: TGTGCCAGTAGTTTGGGGACAGGGTCGAAGACCCAGTACTTC. The full variable domain, its missing parts supplied by reference TRBV19 and TRBJ2-5, is DGGITQSPKYLFRKEGQNVTLSCEQNLNHDAMYWYRQDPGQGLRLIYYSQIVNDFQKGDIAEGYSVSREKKESFPLTVTSAQKNPTAFYLCASSLGTGSKTQYFGPGTRLLVL.